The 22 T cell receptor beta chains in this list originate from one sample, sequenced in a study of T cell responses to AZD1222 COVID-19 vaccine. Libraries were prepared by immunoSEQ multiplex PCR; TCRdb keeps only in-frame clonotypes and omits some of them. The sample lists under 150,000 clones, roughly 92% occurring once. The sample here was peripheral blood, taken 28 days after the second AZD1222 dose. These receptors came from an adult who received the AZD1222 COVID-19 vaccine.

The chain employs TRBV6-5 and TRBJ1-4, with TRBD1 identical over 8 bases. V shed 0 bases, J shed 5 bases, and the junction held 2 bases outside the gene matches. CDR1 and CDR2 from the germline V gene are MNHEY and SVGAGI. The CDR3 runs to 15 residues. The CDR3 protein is CASSYSYRGNEKLFF. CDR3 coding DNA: TGTGCCAGCAGTTACTCGTACAGGGGGAATGAAAAACTGTTTTTT.

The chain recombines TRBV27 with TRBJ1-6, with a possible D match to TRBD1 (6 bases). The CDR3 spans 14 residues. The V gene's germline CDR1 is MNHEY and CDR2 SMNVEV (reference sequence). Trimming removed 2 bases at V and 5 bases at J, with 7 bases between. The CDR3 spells CASSLHRDNSPLHF. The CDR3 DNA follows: TGTGCCAGCAGTTTACACAGGGATAATTCACCCCTCCACTTT.

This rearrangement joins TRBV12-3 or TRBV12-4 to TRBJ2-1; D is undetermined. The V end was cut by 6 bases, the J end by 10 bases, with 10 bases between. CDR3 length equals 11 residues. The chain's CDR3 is CASSPEWEQFF. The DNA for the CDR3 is TGTGCCAGCAGCCCAGAGTGGGAGCAGTTCTTC.

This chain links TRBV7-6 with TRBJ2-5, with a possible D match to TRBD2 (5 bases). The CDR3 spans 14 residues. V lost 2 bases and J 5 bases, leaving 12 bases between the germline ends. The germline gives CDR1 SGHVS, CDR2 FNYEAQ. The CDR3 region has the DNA TGTGCCAGCAGCTTATATGGGAGTGGGGAGACCCAGTACTTC. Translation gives CASSLYGSGETQYF.

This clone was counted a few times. CDR3 region: CATRLAGDYEQYV. CDR3 DNA: TGTGCCACTCGACTAGCGGGGGATTACGAGCAGTACGTC. The chain employs TRBV10-3 and TRBJ2-7; 12 bases map to TRBD2. The V and J ends lost 10 bases and 4 bases, in that order; junction bases with no gene match: 5. The germline gives CDR1 ENHRY, CDR2 SYGVKD. The CDR3 extends over 13 amino acids.

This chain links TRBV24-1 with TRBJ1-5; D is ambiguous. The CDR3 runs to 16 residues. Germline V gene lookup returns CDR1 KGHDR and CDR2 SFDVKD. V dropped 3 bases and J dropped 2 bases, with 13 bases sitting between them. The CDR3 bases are TGTGCCACCAGTGATAAGAAAGGAGTTGGCAATCAGCCCCAGCATTTT. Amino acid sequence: CATSDKKGVGNQPQHF.

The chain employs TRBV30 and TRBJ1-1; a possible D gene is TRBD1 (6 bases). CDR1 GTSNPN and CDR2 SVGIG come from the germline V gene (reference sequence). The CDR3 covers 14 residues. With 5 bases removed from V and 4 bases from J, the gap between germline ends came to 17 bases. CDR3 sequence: CAWDTARGVTEAFF. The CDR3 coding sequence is TGTGCCTGGGACACGGCAAGGGGGGTCACTGAAGCTTTCTTT.

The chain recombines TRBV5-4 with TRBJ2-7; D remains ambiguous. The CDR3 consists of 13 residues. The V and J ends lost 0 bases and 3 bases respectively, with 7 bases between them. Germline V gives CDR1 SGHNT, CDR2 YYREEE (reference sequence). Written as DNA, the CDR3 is TGTGCCAGCAGCTTGGGACGAAACTACGAGCAGTACGTC. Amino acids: CASSLGRNYEQYV.

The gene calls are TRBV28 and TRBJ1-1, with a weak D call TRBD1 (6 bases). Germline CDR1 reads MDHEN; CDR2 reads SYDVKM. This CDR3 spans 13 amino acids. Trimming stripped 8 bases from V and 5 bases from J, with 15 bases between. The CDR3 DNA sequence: TGTGCCAGCGTGGCGGGGCAGGGGACTGAAGCTTTCTTT. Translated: CASVAGQGTEAFF.

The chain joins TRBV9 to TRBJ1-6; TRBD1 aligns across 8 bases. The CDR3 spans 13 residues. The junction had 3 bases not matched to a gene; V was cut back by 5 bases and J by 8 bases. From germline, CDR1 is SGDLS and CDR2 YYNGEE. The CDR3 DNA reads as TGTGCCAGCAGTTTGACAGGGGATTCACCCCTCCACTTT. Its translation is CASSLTGDSPLHF.

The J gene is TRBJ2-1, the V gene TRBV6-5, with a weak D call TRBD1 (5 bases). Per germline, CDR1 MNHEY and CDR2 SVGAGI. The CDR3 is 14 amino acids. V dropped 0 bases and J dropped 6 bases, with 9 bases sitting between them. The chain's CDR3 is CASSYSAGPNEQFF. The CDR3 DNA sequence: TGTGCCAGCAGTTACTCCGCAGGGCCCAATGAGCAGTTCTTC.

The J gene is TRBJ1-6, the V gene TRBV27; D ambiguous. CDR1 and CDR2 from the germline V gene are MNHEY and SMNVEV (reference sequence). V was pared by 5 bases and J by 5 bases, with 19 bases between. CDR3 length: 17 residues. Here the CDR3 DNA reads TGTGCCAGCAGTCCCCTGACCGGGAACACAGATAATTCACCCCTCCACTTT. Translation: CASSPLTGNTDNSPLHF.

The CDR3 DNA sequence: TGTGCCTGGGCTGTTGGGCCGACTAGCGGCTACAATGAGCAGTTCTTC. Translated, it gives CAWAVGPTSGYNEQFF. The rearrangement joins TRBV30 to TRBJ2-1, with 9 bases fitting TRBD2. Unmatched junction bases numbered 11, after V lost 5 bases and J lost 3 bases. Germline V gene lookup returns CDR1 GTSNPN and CDR2 SVGIG (reference sequence). The CDR3 totals 16 residues.

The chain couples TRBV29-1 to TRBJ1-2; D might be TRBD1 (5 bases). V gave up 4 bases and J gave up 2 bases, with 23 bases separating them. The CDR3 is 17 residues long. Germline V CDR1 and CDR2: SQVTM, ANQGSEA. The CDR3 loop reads CSVGGTGGGDGNYGYTF. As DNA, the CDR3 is TGCAGCGTTGGGGGGACGGGCGGGGGAGACGGAAACTATGGCTACACCTTC. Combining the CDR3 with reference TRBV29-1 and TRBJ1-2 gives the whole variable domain SAVISQKPSRDICQRGTSLTIQCQVDSQVTMMFWYRQQPGQSLTLIATANQGSEATYESGFVIDKFPISRPNLTFSTLTVSNMSPEDSSIYLCSVGGTGGGDGNYGYTFGSGTRLTVV.

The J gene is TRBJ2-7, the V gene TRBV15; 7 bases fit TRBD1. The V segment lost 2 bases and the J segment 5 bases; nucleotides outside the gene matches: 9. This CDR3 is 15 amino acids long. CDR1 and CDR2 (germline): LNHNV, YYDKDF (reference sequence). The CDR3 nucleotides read TGTGCCACCAGCAGATCCCGACAGGGCGTCCACGAGCAGTACTTC. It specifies CATSRSRQGVHEQYF.

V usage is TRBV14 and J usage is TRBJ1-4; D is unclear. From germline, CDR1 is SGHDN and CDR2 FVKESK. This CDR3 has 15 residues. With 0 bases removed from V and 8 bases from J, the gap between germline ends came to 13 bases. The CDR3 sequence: CASSQDRSTREKLFF. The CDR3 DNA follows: TGTGCCAGCAGCCAAGATAGGTCAACGCGGGAAAAACTGTTTTTT.

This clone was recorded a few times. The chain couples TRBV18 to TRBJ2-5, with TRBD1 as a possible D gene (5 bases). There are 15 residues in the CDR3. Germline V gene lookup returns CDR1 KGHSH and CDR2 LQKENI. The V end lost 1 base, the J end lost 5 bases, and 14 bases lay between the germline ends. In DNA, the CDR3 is TGTGCCAGCTCACCACGACACTCCAAGGGGGAGACCCAGTACTTC. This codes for CASSPRHSKGETQYF. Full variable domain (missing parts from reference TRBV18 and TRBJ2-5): NAGVMQNPRHLVRRRGQEARLRCSPMKGHSHVYWYRQLPEEGLKFMVYLQKENIIDESGMPKERFSAEFPKEGPSILRIQQVVRGDSAAYFCASSPRHSKGETQYFGPGTRLLVL.

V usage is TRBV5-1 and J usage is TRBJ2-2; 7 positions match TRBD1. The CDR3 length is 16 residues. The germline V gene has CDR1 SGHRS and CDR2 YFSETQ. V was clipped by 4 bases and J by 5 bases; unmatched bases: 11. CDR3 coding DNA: TGCGCCAGCAGCAACGAGAGGGGGCATCGAACCGGGGAGCTGTTTTTT. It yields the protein CASSNERGHRTGELFF.

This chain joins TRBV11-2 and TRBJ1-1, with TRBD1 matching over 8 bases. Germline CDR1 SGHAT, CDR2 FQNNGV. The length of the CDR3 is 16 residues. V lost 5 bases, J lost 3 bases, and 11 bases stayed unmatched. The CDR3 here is CASSPRGQGGDTEAFF. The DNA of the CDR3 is TGTGCCAGCAGCCCCCGAGGACAGGGAGGCGACACTGAAGCTTTCTTT.

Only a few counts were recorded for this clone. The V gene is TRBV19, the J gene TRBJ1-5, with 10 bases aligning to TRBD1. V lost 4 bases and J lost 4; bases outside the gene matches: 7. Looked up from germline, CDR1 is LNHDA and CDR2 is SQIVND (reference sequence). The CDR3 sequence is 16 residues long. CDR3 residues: CASSTTPGQGNQPQHF. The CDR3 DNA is TGTGCCAGTAGTACGACACCGGGACAGGGGAATCAGCCCCAGCATTTT.

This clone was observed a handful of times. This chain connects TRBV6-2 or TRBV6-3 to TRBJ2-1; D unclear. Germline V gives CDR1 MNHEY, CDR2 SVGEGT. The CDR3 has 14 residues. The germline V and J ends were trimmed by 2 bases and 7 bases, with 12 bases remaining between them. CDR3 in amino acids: CASSYVDGRNEQFF. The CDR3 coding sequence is TGTGCCAGCAGTTACGTGGACGGACGAAATGAGCAGTTCTTC.

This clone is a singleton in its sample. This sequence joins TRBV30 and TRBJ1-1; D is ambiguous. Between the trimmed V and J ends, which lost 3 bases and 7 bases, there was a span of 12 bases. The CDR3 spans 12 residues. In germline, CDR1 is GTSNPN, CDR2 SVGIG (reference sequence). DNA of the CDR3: TGTGCCTGGAGGGGCAGGAGAGTTGAAGCTTTCTTT. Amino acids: CAWRGRRVEAFF. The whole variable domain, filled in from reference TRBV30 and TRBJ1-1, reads SQTIHQWPATLVQPVGSPLSLECTVEGTSNPNLYWYRQAAGRGLQLLFYSVGIGQISSEVPQNLSASRPQDRQFILSSKKLLLSDSGFYLCAWRGRRVEAFFGQGTRLTVV.